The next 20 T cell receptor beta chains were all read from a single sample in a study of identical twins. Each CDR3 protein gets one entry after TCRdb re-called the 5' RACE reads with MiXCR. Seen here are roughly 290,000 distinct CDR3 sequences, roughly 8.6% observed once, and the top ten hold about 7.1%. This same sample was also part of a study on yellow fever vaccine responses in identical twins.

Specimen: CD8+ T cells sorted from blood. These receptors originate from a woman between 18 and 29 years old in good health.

The CDR3: CSARSLEFYEQYF. In DNA, the CDR3 is TGCAGTGCTAGGTCTCTAGAATTCTACGAGCAGTACTTC. The rearrangement joins TRBV20-1 to TRBJ2-7, with no clear D. This CDR3 comprises 13 residues. The germline gives CDR1 DFQATT, CDR2 SNEGSKA (reference sequence). V was trimmed by 3 bases and J by 3 bases, leaving 12 bases between them.

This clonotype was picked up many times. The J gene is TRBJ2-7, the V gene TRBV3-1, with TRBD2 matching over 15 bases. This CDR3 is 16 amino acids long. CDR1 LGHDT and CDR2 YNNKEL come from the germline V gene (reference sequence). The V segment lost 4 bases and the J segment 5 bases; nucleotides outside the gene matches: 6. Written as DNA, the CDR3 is TGTGCCAGCAGCCCTGGACTAGCGGGAGGGCTCGACGAGCAGTACTTC. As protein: CASSPGLAGGLDEQYF.

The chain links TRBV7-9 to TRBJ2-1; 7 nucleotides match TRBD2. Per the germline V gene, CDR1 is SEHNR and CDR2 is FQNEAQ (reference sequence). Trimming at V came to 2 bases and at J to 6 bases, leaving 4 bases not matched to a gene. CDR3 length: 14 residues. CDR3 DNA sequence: TGTGCCAGCAGCTTACAAGCGGGGATCAATGAGCAGTTCTTC. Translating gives CASSLQAGINEQFF.

In DNA form, the CDR3 reads TGTGCCAGTAGTATAGGACTAGCGGGCAACTACGAGCAGTACTTC. It specifies CASSIGLAGNYEQYF. This chain joins TRBV19 and TRBJ2-7, with TRBD2 identical over 10 bases. V trimming: 1 base; J trimming: 3 bases; junction bases outside the gene matches: 3. This CDR3 spans 15 amino acids. CDR1 is LNHDA and CDR2 is SQIVND in the germline V gene (reference sequence).

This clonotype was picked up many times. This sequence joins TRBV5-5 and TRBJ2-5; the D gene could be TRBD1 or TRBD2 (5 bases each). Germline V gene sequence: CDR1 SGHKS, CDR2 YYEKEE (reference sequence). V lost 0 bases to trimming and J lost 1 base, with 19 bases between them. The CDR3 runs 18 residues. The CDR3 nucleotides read TGTGCCAGCAGCTTGGAGGACTGGACAAAGGCGTCCCAAGAGACCCAGTACTTC. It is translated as CASSLEDWTKASQETQYF. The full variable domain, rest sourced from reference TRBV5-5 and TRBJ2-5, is DAGVTQSPTHLIKTRGQQVTLRCSPISGHKSVSWYQQVLGQGPQFIFQYYEKEERGRGNFPDRFSARQFPNYSSELNVNALLLGDSALYLCASSLEDWTKASQETQYFGPGTRLLVL.

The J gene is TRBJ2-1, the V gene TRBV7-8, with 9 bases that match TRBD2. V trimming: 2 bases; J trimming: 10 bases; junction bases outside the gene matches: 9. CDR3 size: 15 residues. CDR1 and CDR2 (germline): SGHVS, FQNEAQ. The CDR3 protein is CASSLTLAGFTEQFF. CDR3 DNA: TGTGCCAGCAGCTTAACGCTAGCGGGGTTTACGGAGCAGTTCTTC. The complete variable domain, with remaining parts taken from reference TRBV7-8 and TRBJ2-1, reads GAGVSQSPRYKVAKRGQDVALRCDPISGHVSLFWYQQALGQGPEFLTYFQNEAQLDKSGLPSDRFFAERPEGSVSTLKIQRTQQEDSAVYLCASSLTLAGFTEQFFGPGTRLTVL.

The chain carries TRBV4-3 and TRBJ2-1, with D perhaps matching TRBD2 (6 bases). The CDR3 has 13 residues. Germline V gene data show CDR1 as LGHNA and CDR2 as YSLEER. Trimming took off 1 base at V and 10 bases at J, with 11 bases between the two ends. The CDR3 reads CASSQGLGREQFF. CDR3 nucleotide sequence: TGCGCCAGCAGCCAAGGCCTAGGGAGGGAGCAGTTCTTC.

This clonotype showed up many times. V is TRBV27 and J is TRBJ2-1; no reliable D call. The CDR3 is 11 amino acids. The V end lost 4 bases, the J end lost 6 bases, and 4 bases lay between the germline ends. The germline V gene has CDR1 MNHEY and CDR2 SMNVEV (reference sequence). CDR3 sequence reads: CASSWVNEQFF. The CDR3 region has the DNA TGTGCCAGCAGTTGGGTCAATGAGCAGTTCTTC.

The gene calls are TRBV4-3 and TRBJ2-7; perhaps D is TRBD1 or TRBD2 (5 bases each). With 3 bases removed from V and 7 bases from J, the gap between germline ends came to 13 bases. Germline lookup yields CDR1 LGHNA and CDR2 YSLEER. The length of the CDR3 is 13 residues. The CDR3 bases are TGCGCCAGCAGCCATGGGACCCTAGGGGAGCAGTACTTC. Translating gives CASSHGTLGEQYF.

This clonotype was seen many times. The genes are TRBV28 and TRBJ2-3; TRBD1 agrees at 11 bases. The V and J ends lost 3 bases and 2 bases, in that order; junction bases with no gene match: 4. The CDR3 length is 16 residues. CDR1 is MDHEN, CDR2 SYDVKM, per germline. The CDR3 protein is CASSFRDRGTTDTQYF. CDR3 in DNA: TGTGCCAGCAGTTTCCGGGACAGGGGGACCACAGATACGCAGTATTTT.

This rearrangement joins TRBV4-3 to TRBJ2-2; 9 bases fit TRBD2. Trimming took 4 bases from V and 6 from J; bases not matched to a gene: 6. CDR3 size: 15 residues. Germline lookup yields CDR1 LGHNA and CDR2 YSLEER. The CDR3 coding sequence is TGCGCCAGCAGCCCTCTTGCTAGCGGGGCCGGGGAGCTGTTTTTT. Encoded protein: CASSPLASGAGELFF.

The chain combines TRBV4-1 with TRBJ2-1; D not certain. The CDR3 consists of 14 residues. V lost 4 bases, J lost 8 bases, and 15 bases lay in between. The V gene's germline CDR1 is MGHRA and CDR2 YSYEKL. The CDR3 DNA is TGCGCCAGCAGCCGAATCAGCCAAGCCGATGAGCAGTTCTTC. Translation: CASSRISQADEQFF.

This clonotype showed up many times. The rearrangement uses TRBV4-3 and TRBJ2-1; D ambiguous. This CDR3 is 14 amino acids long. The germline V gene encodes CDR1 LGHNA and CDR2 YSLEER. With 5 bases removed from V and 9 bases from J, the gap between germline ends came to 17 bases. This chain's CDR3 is CASSDEVPPAEQFF. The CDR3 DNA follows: TGCGCCAGCAGCGACGAGGTACCCCCAGCTGAGCAGTTCTTC.

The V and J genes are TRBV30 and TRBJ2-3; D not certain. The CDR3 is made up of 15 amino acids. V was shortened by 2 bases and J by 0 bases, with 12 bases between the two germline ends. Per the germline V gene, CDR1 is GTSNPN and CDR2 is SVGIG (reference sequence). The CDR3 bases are TGTGCCTGGAGTCGCGGCACCGCTAGCACAGATACGCAGTATTTT. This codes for CAWSRGTASTDTQYF.

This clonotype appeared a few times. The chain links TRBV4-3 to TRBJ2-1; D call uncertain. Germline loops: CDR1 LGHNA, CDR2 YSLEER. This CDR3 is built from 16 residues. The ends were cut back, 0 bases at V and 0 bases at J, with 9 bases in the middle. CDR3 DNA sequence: TGCGCCAGCAGCCAAGATACCCTTAGCTCCTACAATGAGCAGTTCTTC. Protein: CASSQDTLSSYNEQFF.

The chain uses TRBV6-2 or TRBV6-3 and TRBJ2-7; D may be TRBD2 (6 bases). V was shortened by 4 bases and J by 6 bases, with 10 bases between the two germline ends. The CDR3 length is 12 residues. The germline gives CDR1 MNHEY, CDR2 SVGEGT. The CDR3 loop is CASSWRAGEQYF. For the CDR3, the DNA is TGTGCCAGCAGTTGGAGGGCCGGCGAGCAGTACTTC.

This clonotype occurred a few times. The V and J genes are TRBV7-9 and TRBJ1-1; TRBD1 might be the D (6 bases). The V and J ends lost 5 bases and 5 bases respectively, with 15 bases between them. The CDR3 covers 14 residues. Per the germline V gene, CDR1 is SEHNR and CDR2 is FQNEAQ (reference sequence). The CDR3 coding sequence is TGTGCCAGCAGCGGCACAGGGCTGTTGACTGAAGCTTTCTTT. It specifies CASSGTGLLTEAFF.

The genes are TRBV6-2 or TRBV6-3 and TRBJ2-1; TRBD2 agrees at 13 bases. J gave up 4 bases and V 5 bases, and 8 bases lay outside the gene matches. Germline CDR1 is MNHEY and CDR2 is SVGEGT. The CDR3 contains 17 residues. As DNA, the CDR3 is TGTGCCAGCAGTCGCCATGGGACTAGCGGGATATACAATGAGCAGTTCTTC. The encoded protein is CASSRHGTSGIYNEQFF.

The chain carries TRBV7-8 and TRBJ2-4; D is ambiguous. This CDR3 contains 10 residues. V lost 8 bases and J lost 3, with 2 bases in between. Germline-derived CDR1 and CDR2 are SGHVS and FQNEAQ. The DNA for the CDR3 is TGTGCCAGCGGCAAAAACATTCAGTACTTC. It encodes CASGKNIQYF.

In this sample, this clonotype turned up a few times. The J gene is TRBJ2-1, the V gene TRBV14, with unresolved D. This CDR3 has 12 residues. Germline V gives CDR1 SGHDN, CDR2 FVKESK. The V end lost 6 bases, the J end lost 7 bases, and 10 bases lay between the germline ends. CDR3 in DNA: TGTGCCAGCAGTTTCGGGTGGAATGAGCAGTTCTTC. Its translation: CASSFGWNEQFF.